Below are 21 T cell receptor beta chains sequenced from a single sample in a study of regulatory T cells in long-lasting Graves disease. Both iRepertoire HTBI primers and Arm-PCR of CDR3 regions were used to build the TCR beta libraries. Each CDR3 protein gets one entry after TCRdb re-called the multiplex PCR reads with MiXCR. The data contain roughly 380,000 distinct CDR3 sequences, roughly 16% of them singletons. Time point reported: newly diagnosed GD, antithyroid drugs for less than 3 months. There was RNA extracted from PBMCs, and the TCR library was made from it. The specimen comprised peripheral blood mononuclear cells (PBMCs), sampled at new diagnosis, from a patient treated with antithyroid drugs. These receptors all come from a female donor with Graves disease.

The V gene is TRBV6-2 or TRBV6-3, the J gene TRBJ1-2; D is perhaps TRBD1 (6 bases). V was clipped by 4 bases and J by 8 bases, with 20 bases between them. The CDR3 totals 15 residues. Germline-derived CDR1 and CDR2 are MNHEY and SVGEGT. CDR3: CASSLGGQSLIGYTF. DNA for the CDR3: TGTGCCAGCAGTTTAGGAGGACAGTCCCTAATCGGCTACACCTTC.

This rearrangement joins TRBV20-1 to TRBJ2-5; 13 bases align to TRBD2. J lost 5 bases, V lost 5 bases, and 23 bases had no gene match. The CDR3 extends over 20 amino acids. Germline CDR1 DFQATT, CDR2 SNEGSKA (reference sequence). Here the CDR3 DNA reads TGCAGTGCTCAGCGCCCCCTACCTTGGACTAGCGGGGGAGTGGAGGAGACCCAGTACTTC. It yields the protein CSAQRPLPWTSGGVEETQYF.

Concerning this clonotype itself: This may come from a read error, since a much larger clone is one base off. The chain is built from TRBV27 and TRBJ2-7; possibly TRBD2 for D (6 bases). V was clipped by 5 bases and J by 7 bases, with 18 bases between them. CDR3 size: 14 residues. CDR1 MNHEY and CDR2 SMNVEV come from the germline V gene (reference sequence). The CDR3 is CASSIRTDYNEQYF. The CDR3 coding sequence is TGTGCCAGCAGTATACGGACGGACTACAATGAGCAGTACTTC.

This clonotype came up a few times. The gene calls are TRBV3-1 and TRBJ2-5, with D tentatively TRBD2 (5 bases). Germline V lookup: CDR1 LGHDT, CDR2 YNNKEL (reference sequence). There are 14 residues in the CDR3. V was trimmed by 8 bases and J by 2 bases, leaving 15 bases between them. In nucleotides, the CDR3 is TGTGCCAGCTCACCTCGGCGAGGGCAAGAGACCCAGTACTTC. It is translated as CASSPRRGQETQYF.

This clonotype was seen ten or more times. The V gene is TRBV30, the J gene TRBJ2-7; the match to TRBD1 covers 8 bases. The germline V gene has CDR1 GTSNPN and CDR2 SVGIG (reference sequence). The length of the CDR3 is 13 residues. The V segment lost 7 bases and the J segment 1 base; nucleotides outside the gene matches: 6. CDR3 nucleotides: TGTGCCTCCGCCGGGACAGGATCCTACGAGCAGTACTTC. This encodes CASAGTGSYEQYF.

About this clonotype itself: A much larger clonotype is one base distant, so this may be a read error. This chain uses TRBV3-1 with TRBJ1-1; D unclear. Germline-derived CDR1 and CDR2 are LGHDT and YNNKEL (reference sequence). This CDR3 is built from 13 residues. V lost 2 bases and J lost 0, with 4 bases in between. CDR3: CASSQQLNTEAFF. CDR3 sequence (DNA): TGTGCCAGCAGCCAACAATTGAACACTGAAGCTTTCTTT.

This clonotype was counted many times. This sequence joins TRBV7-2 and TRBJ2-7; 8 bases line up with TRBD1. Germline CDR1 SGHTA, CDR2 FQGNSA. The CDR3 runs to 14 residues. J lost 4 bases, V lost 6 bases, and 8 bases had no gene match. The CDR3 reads CASRRAGGVYEQYF. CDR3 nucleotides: TGTGCCAGCAGACGAGCAGGGGGCGTATACGAGCAGTACTTC.

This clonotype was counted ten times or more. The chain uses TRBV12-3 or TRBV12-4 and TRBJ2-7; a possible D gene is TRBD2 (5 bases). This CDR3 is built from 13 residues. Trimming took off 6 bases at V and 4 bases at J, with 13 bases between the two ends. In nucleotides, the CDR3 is TGTGCCAGCAGCCTCCAGCGGCTGTACGAGCAGTACTTC. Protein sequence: CASSLQRLYEQYF.

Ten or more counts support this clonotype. The CDR3: CASSPAGYYSGANVLTF. CDR3 DNA: TGTGCCAGCAGTCCAGCGGGATATTACTCTGGGGCCAACGTCCTGACTTTC. The chain combines TRBV25-1 with TRBJ2-6; 7 nucleotides match TRBD2. The trim removed 5 bases at V and 0 bases at J, leaving 7 bases unmatched. CDR1 and CDR2 (germline): MGHDK, SYGVNS. The CDR3 runs 17 residues.

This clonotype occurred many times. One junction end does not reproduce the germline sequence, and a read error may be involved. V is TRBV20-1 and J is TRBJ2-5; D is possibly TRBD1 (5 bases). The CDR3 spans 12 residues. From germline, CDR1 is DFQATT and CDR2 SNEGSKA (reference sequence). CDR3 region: CSADSDQGTQYF. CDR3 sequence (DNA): TGCAGTGCTGACAGCGATCAAGGGACCCAGTACTTC.

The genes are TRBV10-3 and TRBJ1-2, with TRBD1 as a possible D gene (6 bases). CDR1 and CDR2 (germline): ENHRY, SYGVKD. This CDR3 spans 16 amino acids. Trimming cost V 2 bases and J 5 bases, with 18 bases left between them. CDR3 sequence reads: CAISERRGHQPYGYTF. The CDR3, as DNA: TGTGCCATCAGTGAGCGCCGGGGACACCAACCTTATGGCTACACCTTC.

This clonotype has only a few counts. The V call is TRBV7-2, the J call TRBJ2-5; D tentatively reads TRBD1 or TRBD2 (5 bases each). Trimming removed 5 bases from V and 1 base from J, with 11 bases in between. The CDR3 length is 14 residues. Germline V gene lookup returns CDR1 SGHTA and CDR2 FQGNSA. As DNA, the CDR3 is TGTGCCAGCAGCCGCTACGGGGCCCAAGAGACCCAGTACTTC. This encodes CASSRYGAQETQYF.

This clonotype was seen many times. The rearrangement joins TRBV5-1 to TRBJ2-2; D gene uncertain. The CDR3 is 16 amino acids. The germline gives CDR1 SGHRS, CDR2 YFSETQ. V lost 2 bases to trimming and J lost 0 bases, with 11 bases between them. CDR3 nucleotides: TGCGCCAGCAGCTTAGCCCCCGCCACGAACACCGGGGAGCTGTTTTTT. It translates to CASSLAPATNTGELFF. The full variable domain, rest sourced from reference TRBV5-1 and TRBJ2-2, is KAGVTQTPRYLIKTRGQQVTLSCSPISGHRSVSWYQQTPGQGLQFLFEYFSETQRNKGNFPGRFSGRQFSNSRSEMNVSTLELGDSALYLCASSLAPATNTGELFFGEGSRLTVL.

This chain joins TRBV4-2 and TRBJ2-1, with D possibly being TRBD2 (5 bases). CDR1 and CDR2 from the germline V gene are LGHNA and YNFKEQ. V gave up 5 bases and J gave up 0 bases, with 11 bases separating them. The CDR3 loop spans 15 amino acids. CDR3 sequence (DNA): TGTGCCAGCAGCTCTCCGGGAAACTCCTACAATGAGCAGTTCTTC. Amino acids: CASSSPGNSYNEQFF.

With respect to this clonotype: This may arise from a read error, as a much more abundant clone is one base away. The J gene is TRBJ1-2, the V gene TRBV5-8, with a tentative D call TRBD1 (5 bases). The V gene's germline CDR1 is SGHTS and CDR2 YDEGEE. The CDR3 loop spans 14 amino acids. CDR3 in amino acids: CAGRNSGLGYGYTF. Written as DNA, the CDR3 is TGTGCCGGCAGGAACTCAGGGTTGGGGTATGGCTACACCTTC.

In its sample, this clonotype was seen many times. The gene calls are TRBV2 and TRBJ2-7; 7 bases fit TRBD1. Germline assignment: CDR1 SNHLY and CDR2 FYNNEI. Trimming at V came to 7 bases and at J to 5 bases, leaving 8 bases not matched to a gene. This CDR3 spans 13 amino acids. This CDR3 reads CASIRQGSDEQYF. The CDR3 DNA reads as TGTGCCAGCATCAGACAGGGATCGGACGAGCAGTACTTC.

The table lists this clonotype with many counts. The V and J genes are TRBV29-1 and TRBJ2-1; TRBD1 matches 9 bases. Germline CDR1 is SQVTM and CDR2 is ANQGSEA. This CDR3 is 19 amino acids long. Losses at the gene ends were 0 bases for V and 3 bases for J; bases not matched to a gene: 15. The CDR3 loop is CSVEDFRGQGPSNYNEQFF. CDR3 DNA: TGCAGCGTTGAAGATTTTAGGGGACAGGGCCCCTCGAACTACAATGAGCAGTTCTTC.

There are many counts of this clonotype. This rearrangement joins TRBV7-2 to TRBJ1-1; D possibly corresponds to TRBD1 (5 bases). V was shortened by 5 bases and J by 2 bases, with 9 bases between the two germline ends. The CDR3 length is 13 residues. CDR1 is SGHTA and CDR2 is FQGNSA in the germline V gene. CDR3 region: CASSSWDNTEAFF. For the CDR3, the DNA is TGTGCCAGCAGCAGTTGGGACAACACTGAAGCTTTCTTT.

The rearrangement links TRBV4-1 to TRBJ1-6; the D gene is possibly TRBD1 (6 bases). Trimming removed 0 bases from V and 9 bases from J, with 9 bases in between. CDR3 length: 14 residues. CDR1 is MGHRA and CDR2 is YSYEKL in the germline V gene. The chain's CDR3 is CASSQEGQLSPLHF. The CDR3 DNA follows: TGCGCCAGCAGCCAAGAAGGACAGCTTTCACCCCTCCACTTT.

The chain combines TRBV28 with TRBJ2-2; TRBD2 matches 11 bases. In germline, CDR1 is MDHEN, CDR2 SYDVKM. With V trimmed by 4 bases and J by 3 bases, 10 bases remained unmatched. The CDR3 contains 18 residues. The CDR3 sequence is CASSYLAGGALHTGELFF. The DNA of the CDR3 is TGTGCCAGCAGTTATCTAGCGGGAGGTGCCCTTCACACCGGGGAGCTGTTTTTT.

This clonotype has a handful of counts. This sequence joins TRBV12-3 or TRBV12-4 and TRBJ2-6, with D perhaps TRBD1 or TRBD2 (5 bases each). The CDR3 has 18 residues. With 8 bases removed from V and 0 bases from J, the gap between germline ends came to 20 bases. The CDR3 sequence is CASLDLGALSSGANVLTF. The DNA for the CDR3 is TGTGCCAGCTTAGATCTCGGGGCCCTTAGCTCTGGGGCCAACGTCCTGACTTTC.